A selection of T cell receptor beta chains follows, all from one sample in a study of shared clonotypes between healthy human individuals. Some clones are missing from TCRdb's copy, which holds only in-frame ones; the method was immunoSEQ multiplex PCR. This repertoire shows about a million clones, more than 75% found once; its top ten account for 1.5%. The sample was memory CD4+ T cells sorted from blood. The receptors come from a man aged 18 to 30 in good health. Each CDR3 is given with its conserved first and last residue. A D gene is named only where the DNA matches it firmly. Clone size appears in some rows only: once, few, many, or a class for an expanded clone.

CDR3 protein,CDR3 DNA,D gene,J gene,V gene,clone size
CASSPAGASNQPQHF,TGTGCCAGCAGCCCGGCCGGGGCAAGCAATCAGCCCCAGCATTTT,.,TRBJ1-5,TRBV7-2,.
CASSLGTSGSIHTGELFF,TGTGCCAGCAGCTTGGGGACTAGCGGGAGTATTCACACCGGGGAGCTGTTTTTT,TRBD2,TRBJ2-2,TRBV5-4,.
CASSLGPISGGDTQYF,TGTGCCAGCAGCTTAGGGCCTATTAGCGGGGGAGATACGCAGTATTTT,TRBD2,TRBJ2-3,TRBV7-2,.
CASSLDLYEQYF,TGCGCCAGCAGCTTGGATCTCTACGAGCAGTACTTC,.,TRBJ2-7,TRBV5-1,.
CASTRIGTGAINEQFF,TGTGCCAGCACCCGAATCGGGACAGGGGCCATCAATGAGCAGTTCTTC,TRBD1,TRBJ2-1,TRBV2,.
CASSSLAGGAPLQETQYF,TGTGCCAGCAGCTCTTTAGCGGGGGGGGCCCCTCTCCAAGAGACCCAGTACTTC,TRBD2,TRBJ2-5,TRBV5-4,once
CASSLDGGHSGNEQFF,TGTGCCAGCAGCTTAGATGGGGGCCACAGCGGGAATGAGCAGTTCTTC,.,TRBJ2-1,TRBV7-9,few
CASSPNGYEQYF,TGTGCCAGCTCTCCAAACGGATACGAGCAGTACTTC,.,TRBJ2-7,TRBV18,.
CASSLDQGAEAFF,TGTGCCAGCAGCTTAGATCAGGGCGCTGAAGCTTTCTTT,.,TRBJ1-1,TRBV11-2,once
CASSQDRAVPGELFF,TGTGCCAGCAGCCAAGACAGGGCCGTGCCCGGGGAGCTGTTTTTT,.,TRBJ2-2,TRBV4-2,.
CASSPGQGLGGYTF,TGTGCCAGCTCACCAGGCCAGGGACTAGGTGGCTACACCTTC,.,TRBJ1-2,TRBV18,few
CASSLDLAGGSYEQYF,TGCGCCAGCAGCTTGGATCTAGCGGGGGGCTCCTACGAGCAGTACTTC,TRBD2,TRBJ2-7,TRBV5-1,many
CASSPREGSPLHF,TGTGCCAGCAGCCCTAGGGAGGGTTCACCCCTCCACTTT,.,TRBJ1-6,TRBV7-3,once
CASVKGEGATEAFF,TGCGCCAGCGTCAAAGGGGAGGGGGCCACTGAAGCTTTCTTT,TRBD1,TRBJ1-1,TRBV5-1,.
CAWRIGGEKLFF,TGTGCCTGGAGAATAGGGGGTGAAAAACTGTTTTTT,.,TRBJ1-4,TRBV30,few
CASSLIPDSEKLFF,TGCGCCAGCAGCTTGATACCAGACTCAGAAAAACTGTTTTTT,.,TRBJ1-4,TRBV5-1,.
CASSSRVPGGESPLHF,TGCGCCAGCAGCTCCCGGGTTCCGGGGGGCGAGTCACCCCTCCACTTT,.,TRBJ1-6,TRBV4-1,few
CASRTARGITEAFF,TGTGCCAGTAGGACCGCCAGGGGGATTACTGAAGCTTTCTTT,TRBD1,TRBJ1-1,TRBV19,.
CAAKDRVQETQYF,TGTGCCGCCAAGGACAGGGTCCAAGAGACCCAGTACTTC,TRBD1,TRBJ2-5,TRBV6-6,.
CASSQVNSGQNTGELFF,TGCGCCAGCAGCCAAGTTAACAGCGGCCAAAACACCGGGGAGCTGTTTTTT,.,TRBJ2-2,TRBV4-3,.
CAQRGQSNEKLFF,TGTGCCCAAAGGGGGCAGTCTAATGAAAAACTGTTTTTT,TRBD1,TRBJ1-4,TRBV11-3,.
CASSALLRGEQYF,TGTGCCAGCAGTGCTCTGTTGCGCGGCGAGCAGTACTTC,.,TRBJ2-7,TRBV2,.
CASSLNRGGTQYF,TGCGCCAGCAGCTTAAACAGGGGAGGTACGCAGTATTTT,.,TRBJ2-3,TRBV5-1,.
CASSFGGGEKLFF,TGTGCCAGCAGCTTTGGGGGGGGTGAAAAACTGTTTTTT,.,TRBJ1-4,TRBV7-2,.
CASSHITGTYGYTF,TGTGCCAGCAGTCACATAACAGGGACCTATGGCTACACCTTC,.,TRBJ1-2,TRBV27,.
CASSQRQGAVTEAFF,TGCGCCAGCAGCCAAAGACAGGGGGCGGTGACTGAAGCTTTCTTT,TRBD1,TRBJ1-1,TRBV4-1,.
CASSLEGGGDTQYF,TGTGCCAGCAGCTTAGAAGGGGGGGGAGATACGCAGTATTTT,.,TRBJ2-3,TRBV7-6,.
CASSEIPQNNSPLHF,TGTGCCAGCAGTGAAATCCCGCAGAATAATTCACCCCTCCACTTT,.,TRBJ1-6,TRBV6-1,.
CASSFWGSGANVLTF,TGCGCCAGCAGCTTCTGGGGCTCTGGGGCCAACGTCCTGACTTTC,.,TRBJ2-6,TRBV5-1,.
CASSLYLEQYF,TGTGCCAGCAGCTTATATCTCGAGCAGTACTTC,.,TRBJ2-7,TRBV7-9,.
CASSPGLAGTDTQYF,TGCGCCAGCAGCCCGGGTCTAGCGGGAACAGATACGCAGTATTTT,TRBD2,TRBJ2-3,TRBV5-1,.
CAWRSGSRQYF,TGTGCCTGGAGGTCGGGTTCGAGGCAGTACTTC,.,TRBJ2-5,TRBV30,.
CASSLGLETGELFF,TGCGCCAGCAGCTTGGGACTAGAAACCGGGGAGCTGTTTTTT,.,TRBJ2-2,TRBV5-1,once
CASSRQGGTNEKLFF,TGTGCCAGCAGCAGACAGGGGGGCACTAATGAAAAACTGTTTTTT,TRBD1,TRBJ1-4,TRBV7-2,.
CASSGSYEQYF,TGCGCCAGCAGTGGTTCCTACGAGCAGTACTTC,.,TRBJ2-7,TRBV10-2,.
CASSQATSGGAGELFF,TGTGCCAGCAGCCAGGCCACTAGCGGGGGGGCCGGGGAGCTGTTTTTT,TRBD2,TRBJ2-2,TRBV4-2,.
CASSLGAKIDEQYF,TGTGCCAGCTCACTGGGGGCAAAGATCGACGAGCAGTACTTC,.,TRBJ2-7,TRBV18,once
CASSLGTSGSFTGELFF,TGTGCCAGCAGCTTGGGGACTAGCGGGAGTTTTACCGGGGAGCTGTTTTTT,TRBD2,TRBJ2-2,TRBV5-4,.
CASSSIKDDRRLGQYF,TGTGCCAGCAGCTCGATCAAAGACGACAGAAGGCTCGGGCAGTACTTC,.,TRBJ2-7,TRBV11-2,.
CASLIQSGETQYF,TGTGCCAGCCTCATCCAATCTGGGGAGACCCAGTACTTC,.,TRBJ2-5,TRBV18,.